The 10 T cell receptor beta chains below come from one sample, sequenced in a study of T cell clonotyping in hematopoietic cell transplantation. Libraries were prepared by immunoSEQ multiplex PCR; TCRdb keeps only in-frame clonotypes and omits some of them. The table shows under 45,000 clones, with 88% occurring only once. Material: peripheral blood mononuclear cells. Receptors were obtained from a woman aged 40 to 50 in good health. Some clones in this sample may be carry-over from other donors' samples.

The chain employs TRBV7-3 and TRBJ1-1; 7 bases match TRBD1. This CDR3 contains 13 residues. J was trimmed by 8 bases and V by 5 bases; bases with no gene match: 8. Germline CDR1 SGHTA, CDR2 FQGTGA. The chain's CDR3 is CASSITGAGEAFF. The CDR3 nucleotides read TGTGCCAGCAGCATCACAGGGGCGGGGGAAGCTTTCTTT.

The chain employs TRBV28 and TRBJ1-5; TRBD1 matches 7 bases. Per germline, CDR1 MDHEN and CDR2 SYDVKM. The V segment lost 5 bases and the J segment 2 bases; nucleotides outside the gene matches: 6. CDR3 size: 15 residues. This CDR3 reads CASSAGGVGNQPQHF. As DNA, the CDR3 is TGTGCCAGCAGTGCAGGGGGGGTGGGCAATCAGCCCCAGCATTTT.

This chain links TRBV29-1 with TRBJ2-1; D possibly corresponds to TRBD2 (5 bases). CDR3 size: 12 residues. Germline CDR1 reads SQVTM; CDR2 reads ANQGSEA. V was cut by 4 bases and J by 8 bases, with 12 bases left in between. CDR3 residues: CSVGRGLHEQFF. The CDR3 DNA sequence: TGCAGCGTTGGACGTGGACTCCATGAGCAGTTCTTC.

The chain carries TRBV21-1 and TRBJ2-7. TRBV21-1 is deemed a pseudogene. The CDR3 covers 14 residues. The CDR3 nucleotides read TGTGCCAGCAGCAAAGTGGGGGGCCGATCCGAGCAGTACTTC. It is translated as CASSKVGGRSEQYF.

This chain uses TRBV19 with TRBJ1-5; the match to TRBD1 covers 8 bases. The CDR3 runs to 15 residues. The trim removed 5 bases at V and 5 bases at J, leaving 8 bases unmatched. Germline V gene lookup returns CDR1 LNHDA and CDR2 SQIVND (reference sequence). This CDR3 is CASSPTGGGHQPQHF. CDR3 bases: TGTGCCAGTAGTCCCACAGGGGGTGGCCATCAGCCCCAGCATTTT. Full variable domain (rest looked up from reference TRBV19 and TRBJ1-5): DGGITQSPKYLFRKEGQNVTLSCEQNLNHDAMYWYRQDPGQGLRLIYYSQIVNDFQKGDIAEGYSVSREKKESFPLTVTSAQKNPTAFYLCASSPTGGGHQPQHFGDGTRLSIL.

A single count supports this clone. The CDR3 sequence: CASSHRETGELFF. The CDR3 DNA reads TGTGCCAGCAGTCACAGGGAGACCGGGGAGCTGTTTTTT. The chain recombines TRBV5-6 with TRBJ2-2; D possibly corresponds to TRBD1 (6 bases). Germline CDR1 is SGHDT and CDR2 is YYEEEE. This CDR3 region has 13 residues. With 5 bases removed from V and 5 bases from J, the gap between germline ends came to 10 bases.

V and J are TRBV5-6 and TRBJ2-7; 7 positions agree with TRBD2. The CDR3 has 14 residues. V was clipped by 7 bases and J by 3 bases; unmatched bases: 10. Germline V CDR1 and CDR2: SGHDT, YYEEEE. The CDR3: CASAMGGSVYEQYF. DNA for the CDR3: TGTGCCAGCGCGATGGGAGGGTCGGTCTACGAGCAGTACTTC.

Here the CDR3 reads CASSEGVGPYEQYF. CDR3 nucleotides: TGTGCCAGCAGTGAAGGTGTGGGGCCCTACGAGCAGTACTTC. The rearrangement links TRBV2 to TRBJ2-7, with D possibly matching TRBD1 (5 bases). V was shortened by 1 base and J by 2 bases, with 9 bases between the two germline ends. CDR3 length equals 14 residues. Germline V lookup: CDR1 SNHLY, CDR2 FYNNEI.

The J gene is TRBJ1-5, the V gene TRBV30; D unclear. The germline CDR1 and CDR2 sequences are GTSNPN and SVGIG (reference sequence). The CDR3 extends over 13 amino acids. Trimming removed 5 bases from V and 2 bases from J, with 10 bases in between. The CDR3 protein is CAWAKDGNQPQHF. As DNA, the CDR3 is TGTGCCTGGGCCAAGGACGGCAATCAGCCCCAGCATTTT.

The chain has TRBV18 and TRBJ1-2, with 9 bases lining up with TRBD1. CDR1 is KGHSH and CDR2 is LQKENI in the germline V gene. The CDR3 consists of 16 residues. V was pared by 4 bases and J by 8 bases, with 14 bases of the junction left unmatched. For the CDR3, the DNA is TGTGCCAGCTCACAGATACCGGATGGGACAGGGCAGGGCTACACCTTC. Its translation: CASSQIPDGTGQGYTF. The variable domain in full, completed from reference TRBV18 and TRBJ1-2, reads NAGVMQNPRHLVRRRGQEARLRCSPMKGHSHVYWYRQLPEEGLKFMVYLQKENIIDESGMPKERFSAEFPKEGPSILRIQQVVRGDSAAYFCASSQIPDGTGQGYTFGSGTRLTVV.